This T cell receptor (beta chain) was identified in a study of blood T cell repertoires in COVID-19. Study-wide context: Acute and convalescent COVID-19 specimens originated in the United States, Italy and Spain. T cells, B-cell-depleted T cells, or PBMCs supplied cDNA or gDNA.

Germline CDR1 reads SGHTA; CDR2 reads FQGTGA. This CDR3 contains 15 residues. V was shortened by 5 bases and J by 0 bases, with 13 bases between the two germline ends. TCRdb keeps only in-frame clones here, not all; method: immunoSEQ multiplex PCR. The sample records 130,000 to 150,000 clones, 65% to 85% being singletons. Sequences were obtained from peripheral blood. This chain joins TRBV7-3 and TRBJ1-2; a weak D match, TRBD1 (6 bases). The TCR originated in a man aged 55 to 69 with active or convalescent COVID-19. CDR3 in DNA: TGTGCCAGCAGCCGTCGGACAGTAGCTAACTATGGCTACACCTTC. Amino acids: CASSRRTVANYGYTF.